This T cell receptor beta chain was found in a study of blood T cell repertoires in COVID-19. The repertoire was sequenced with immunoSEQ multiplex PCR; TCRdb's copy has only in-frame clones and lacks some. The table has fewer than 350,000 clones, around 90% seen once. The CDR3 length is 18 residues. V lost 2 bases and J lost 3; bases outside the gene matches: 11. CDR1 is SGHTA and CDR2 is FQGNSA in the germline V gene. Ten or more counts support this clone. The sample consisted of PBMCs or T cells enriched from blood (not recorded which). The J gene is TRBJ1-5, the V gene TRBV7-2; 9 bases line up with TRBD1. The source is a woman aged 18 to 35 with acute COVID-19. CDR3 DNA: TGTGCCAGCAGCTTACGGGCCTCCGGGACAGGGAACAATCAGCCCCAGCATTTT. It specifies CASSLRASGTGNNQPQHF. The full variable domain, rest sourced from reference TRBV7-2 and TRBJ1-5, is GAGVSQSPSNKVTEKGKDVELRCDPISGHTALYWYRQSLGQGLEFLIYFQGNSAPDKSGLPSDRFSAERTGGSVSTLTIQRTQQEDSAVYLCASSLRASGTGNNQPQHFGDGTRLSIL.